The 12 T cell receptor beta chains below come from one sample, sequenced in a study of blood T cell repertoires in COVID-19. Generated by immunoSEQ multiplex PCR, the TCRdb table keeps only in-frame clones and is missing some. The data show over 200,000 clones, about nine tenths seen once. Sequenced material: peripheral blood. These receptors originate from a man in his sixties who had recovered from COVID-19.

The chain couples TRBV12-2 to TRBJ2-5; the D call TRBD2 from the table was never checked on the DNA. TRBV12-2 is termed a pseudogene. The CDR3 has 18 amino acids. CDR3 region: CASRLAGTSGGRRETQYF. CDR3 DNA sequence: TGTGCAAGTCGCTTAGCCGGGACTAGCGGGGGACGGAGAGAGACCCAGTACTTC.

CDR3 sequence (DNA): TGCAGTGCTAGTACAGGGAGGGTTTTCTTT. Its translation is CSASTGRVFF. J is TRBJ1-1 and V is TRBV20-1, with D maybe TRBD1 (6 bases). The germline V gene encodes CDR1 DFQATT and CDR2 SNEGSKA (reference sequence). Trimming took 3 bases from V and 13 from J, leaving 12 bases between them. This CDR3 has 10 residues.

This chain uses TRBV6-4 with TRBJ1-2, with 8 nucleotides matching TRBD1. This CDR3 has 15 residues. V was pared by 6 bases and J by 4 bases, with 10 bases of the junction left unmatched. Germline V gene sequence: CDR1 MRHNA, CDR2 SNTAGT. The CDR3 loop reads CASREGQAGFYGYTF. The CDR3, as DNA: TGTGCCAGCAGAGAGGGACAGGCCGGTTTCTATGGCTACACCTTC.

J is TRBJ2-5 and V is TRBV7-8, with a possible D match to TRBD1 (5 bases). Germline V gene sequence: CDR1 SGHVS, CDR2 FQNEAQ. The CDR3 totals 16 residues. The V end lost 5 bases, the J end lost 2 bases, and 18 bases lay between the germline ends. The CDR3 protein is CASSPGWKPEQETQYF. The CDR3 nucleotides are TGTGCCAGCAGCCCAGGGTGGAAGCCAGAACAAGAGACCCAGTACTTC.

The rearrangement joins TRBV13 to TRBJ2-7, with D maybe TRBD2 (6 bases). V lost 5 bases, J lost 2 bases, and 16 bases lay in between. This CDR3 comprises 15 residues. Germline V gives CDR1 PRHDT, CDR2 FYEKMQ (reference sequence). CDR3 residues: CASSPTGVGAYEQYF. CDR3 coding DNA: TGTGCCAGCAGCCCCACGGGAGTGGGAGCCTACGAGCAGTACTTC.

This sequence joins TRBV6-2 or TRBV6-3 and TRBJ1-2; the match to TRBD1 covers 7 bases. Germline V lookup: CDR1 MNHEY, CDR2 SVGEGT. The CDR3 runs to 13 residues. After removal of 6 bases from V and 7 bases from J, the junction contained 8 bases not matched to a gene. CDR3 region: CASSPDRVAGYTF. The CDR3 DNA reads TGTGCCAGCAGCCCCGACAGGGTGGCTGGCTACACCTTC.

The chain carries TRBV11-2 and TRBJ2-7, with 7 bases matching TRBD1. Trimming removed 1 base from V and 6 bases from J; junction bases left unmatched: 9. CDR1 is SGHAT, CDR2 FQNNGV, per germline. The CDR3 is 15 amino acids. The CDR3, as DNA: TGTGCCAGCAGCTTAGCGGGCAGGGGGACGGGCGAGCAGTACTTC. Residues: CASSLAGRGTGEQYF.

The V call is TRBV9, the J call TRBJ1-2; the match to TRBD1 covers 7 bases. The germline gives CDR1 SGDLS, CDR2 YYNGEE. With V trimmed by 0 bases and J by 5 bases, 4 bases remained unmatched. This CDR3 is built from 14 residues. Here the CDR3 reads CASSVGDSEYGYTF. CDR3 sequence (DNA): TGTGCCAGCAGCGTAGGGGACAGTGAGTATGGCTACACCTTC.

The table lists this clone with a count of one. This sequence joins TRBV6-4 and TRBJ1-1; D might be TRBD1 (6 bases). CDR1 is MRHNA, CDR2 SNTAGT, per germline. The length of the CDR3 is 13 residues. Trimming removed 6 bases at V and 1 base at J, with 9 bases between. The CDR3 spells CASSRGPNTEAFF. The CDR3 nucleotides are TGTGCCAGCAGCAGGGGTCCGAACACTGAAGCTTTCTTT.

The rearrangement links TRBV27 to TRBJ1-5; a weak D match, TRBD1 (5 bases). Germline V gives CDR1 MNHEY, CDR2 SMNVEV (reference sequence). The V end lost 2 bases, the J end lost 0 bases, and 14 bases lay between the germline ends. The CDR3 extends over 17 amino acids. The CDR3 is CASSLVGQGDSNQPQHF. CDR3 sequence (DNA): TGTGCCAGCAGTTTAGTTGGGCAGGGCGATAGCAATCAGCCCCAGCATTTT.

V gene TRBV27 combines with J gene TRBJ2-2, with D possibly being TRBD1 (6 bases). Trimming left V 5 bases short and J 1 base short, with 11 bases between. Germline V lookup: CDR1 MNHEY, CDR2 SMNVEV (reference sequence). The length of the CDR3 is 15 residues. The CDR3 region has the DNA TGTGCCAGCAGTCCCCGGGGACAGAACACCGGGGAGCTGTTTTTT. Its protein is CASSPRGQNTGELFF.

The chain joins TRBV7-2 to TRBJ2-1, with 8 bases that match TRBD2. The CDR3 runs 16 residues. Losses at the gene ends were 4 bases for V and 2 bases for J; bases not matched to a gene: 7. The V gene's germline CDR1 is SGHTA and CDR2 FQGNSA. CDR3: CASSSHSGVAYNEQFF. CDR3 DNA: TGTGCCAGCAGCTCCCATAGCGGGGTTGCCTACAATGAGCAGTTCTTC.